A single sample is the source of the 8 T cell receptor beta chains below, sequenced in a study of cytomegalovirus exposure and HLA in healthy donors. The PCR employed 60 Vbeta primers together with 13 Jbeta primers. Clones were read by immunoSEQ multiplex PCR, and TCRdb kept only the in-frame ones, dropping some. The profile shows around 150,000 clones, around 80% of them singletons. The sample was PBMCs. These receptors came from a middle-aged man in good health and CMV-seronegative.

V and J are TRBV30 and TRBJ1-1; unclear D gene. The V end was cut by 1 base, the J end by 3 bases, with 9 bases between. From germline, CDR1 is GTSNPN and CDR2 SVGIG (reference sequence). CDR3 length equals 13 residues. The DNA of the CDR3 is TGTGCCTGGAGTGAGCGTATCCACACTGAAGCTTTCTTT. It codes for CAWSERIHTEAFF.

The CDR3 is CASTLTGNTEAFF. The CDR3 bases are TGTGCCAGTACCCTGACAGGGAACACTGAAGCTTTCTTT. The rearrangement uses TRBV19 and TRBJ1-1, with D maybe TRBD1 (6 bases). The germline V and J ends were trimmed by 7 bases and 1 base, with 10 bases remaining between them. This CDR3 region has 13 residues. Germline V gives CDR1 LNHDA, CDR2 SQIVND (reference sequence).

The rearrangement links TRBV18 to TRBJ1-5; TRBD1 matches 10 bases. CDR1 and CDR2 (germline): KGHSH, LQKENI. The junction had 1 base not matched to a gene; V was cut back by 2 bases and J by 3 bases. CDR3 length: 15 amino acids. The CDR3 here is CASSPGTGANQPQHF. CDR3 DNA: TGTGCCAGCTCACCAGGGACAGGGGCCAATCAGCCCCAGCATTTT.

This clone was counted a single time. Other DNA sequences of this sample code for an identical CDR3. The genes are TRBV6-6 and TRBJ1-1; D gene ambiguous. This CDR3 comprises 15 residues. Germline loops: CDR1 MNHNY, CDR2 SVGAGI (reference sequence). Trimming pared 2 bases from V and 0 bases from J, leaving 10 bases between. As DNA, the CDR3 is TGTGCCAGCAGTTACCCGGTCGGGATGAACACTGAAGCTTTCTTT. Its protein is CASSYPVGMNTEAFF.

V and J are TRBV29-1 and TRBJ2-3, with TRBD2 identical over 11 bases. This CDR3 contains 13 residues. CDR1 SQVTM and CDR2 ANQGSEA come from the germline V gene. With V trimmed by 6 bases and J by 3 bases, 2 bases remained unmatched. CDR3 sequence: CSVPSGGTDTQYF. The CDR3 DNA reads TGCAGCGTACCTAGCGGGGGGACAGATACGCAGTATTTT.

The chain is built from TRBV2 and TRBJ2-7; 12 bases are shared with TRBD1. Germline CDR1 SNHLY, CDR2 FYNNEI. The CDR3 runs 15 residues. V was clipped by 7 bases and J by 5 bases; unmatched bases: 9. CDR3 loop: CASNNPGQGADEQYF. CDR3 coding DNA: TGTGCCAGCAATAACCCGGGACAGGGGGCTGACGAGCAGTACTTC.

Details on this clone: Within the sample, other DNA sequences also encode this same CDR3. The V call is TRBV6-5, the J call TRBJ1-4, with a tentative D call TRBD1 (5 bases). From germline, CDR1 is MNHEY and CDR2 SVGAGI. CDR3 length: 14 amino acids. Trimming took off 6 bases at V and 7 bases at J, with 15 bases between the two ends. Here the CDR3 reads CASSSTGYGEKLFF. The CDR3 coding sequence is TGTGCCAGCAGCTCAACAGGTTATGGTGAAAAACTGTTTTTT.

The gene calls are TRBV27 and TRBJ2-1; 7 bases map to TRBD1. With 10 bases clipped from V and 0 bases from J, the junction kept 6 bases outside the gene matches. CDR3 length: 14 residues. CDR1 and CDR2 (germline): MNHEY, SMNVEV (reference sequence). CDR3 residues: CATLDRASYNEQFF. CDR3 nucleotides: TGTGCCACTCTCGACAGGGCCTCCTACAATGAGCAGTTCTTC.